The clone carrying this TCR beta chain was observed a handful of times. Its antigen is as yet unknown. The CDR3 runs to 16 residues. CDR1 SGHRS and CDR2 YFSETQ come from the germline V gene. J was trimmed by 2 bases and V by 0 bases; bases with no gene match: 5. These data belong to a study of cytomegalovirus exposure and HLA in healthy donors. Primers included in the PCR were 60 Vbeta and 13 Jbeta primers. Profiling relied on immunoSEQ multiplex PCR, and the TCRdb table lists in-frame clones only, not all of them. The table lists 120,000 or so clones, 75% to 85% of them singletons. Broader study findings: In a later analysis, TCR beta V- and J-gene trimming was associated with a missense DCLRE1C variant. The analysis excluded some indistinguishable V segments, including TRBV6-2 and TRBV6-3.

The source material was PBMCs. The TCR originated in a middle-aged man in good health and CMV-seronegative. The chain couples TRBV5-1 to TRBJ1-5, with 7 bases identical to TRBD1. This CDR3 is CASSLGGGAGNQPQHF. The DNA for the CDR3 is TGCGCCAGCAGCTTGGGAGGGGGCGCGGGCAATCAGCCCCAGCATTTT.